This T cell receptor (beta chain) was identified in a study of blood T cell repertoires in COVID-19. For the study at large: PBMCs, B-cell-depleted T cells, or T cells were the source of the cDNA or gDNA that made up the material.

The assay was immunoSEQ multiplex PCR, and TCRdb's table has in-frame clones only and misses some. This sample carries roughly 290,000 clones, around 85% of them seen once, and the ten largest clones take under 2.5%. Trimming shortened V by 0 bases and J by 0 bases, and 12 bases separated the two germline ends. CDR1 and CDR2 (germline): MNHEY, SVGEGT. The CDR3 totals 17 residues. In assigning cohorts, the study relied on participant-reported clinical history. Sequencing input: PBMCs or T cells enriched from blood (not recorded which). The V call is TRBV6-2 or TRBV6-3, the J call TRBJ1-5; D unclear. The receptor's source is a man aged 25 to 40 who had recovered from COVID-19. The CDR3 is CASSYSRAGNSNQPQHF. The CDR3 DNA follows: TGTGCCAGCAGTTACTCGAGGGCAGGTAATAGCAATCAGCCCCAGCATTTT.